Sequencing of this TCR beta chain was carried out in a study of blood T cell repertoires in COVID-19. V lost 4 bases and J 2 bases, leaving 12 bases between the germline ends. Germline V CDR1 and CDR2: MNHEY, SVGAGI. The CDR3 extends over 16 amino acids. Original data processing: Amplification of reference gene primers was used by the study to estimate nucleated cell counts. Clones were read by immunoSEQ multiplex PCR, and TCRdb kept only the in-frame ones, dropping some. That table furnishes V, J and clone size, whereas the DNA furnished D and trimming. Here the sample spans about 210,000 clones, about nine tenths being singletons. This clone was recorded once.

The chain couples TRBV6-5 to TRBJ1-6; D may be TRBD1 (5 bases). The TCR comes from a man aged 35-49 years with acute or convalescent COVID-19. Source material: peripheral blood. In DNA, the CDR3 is TGTGCCAGCAGTTCCTACACGGGGGCCTATAATTCACCCCTCCACTTT. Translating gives CASSSYTGAYNSPLHF.